Each of the 23 T cell receptor beta chains below was sequenced from the same sample in a study of cytomegalovirus exposure and HLA in healthy donors. PCR used 60 Vbeta primers and 13 Jbeta primers. Only in-frame clones appear in the TCRdb table, and some are missing; sequencing was by immunoSEQ multiplex PCR. Of about 170,000 clones listed, approximately 70% were seen once; the top ten hold about 4.9%. Sequenced input: PBMCs. Every receptor here comes from a woman aged 18-29 years in good health and CMV-seropositive.

The rearrangement joins TRBV2 to TRBJ2-2; unclear D gene. The V end was cut by 3 bases, the J end by 6 bases, with 5 bases between. Per the germline V gene, CDR1 is SNHLY and CDR2 is FYNNEI. The length of the CDR3 is 12 residues. The CDR3 here is CASSDTAGELFF. CDR3 nucleotides: TGTGCCAGCAGTGATACAGCCGGGGAGCTGTTTTTT.

V is TRBV4-3 and J is TRBJ2-1; 12 bases align to TRBD2. V lost 0 bases to trimming and J lost 4 bases; unmatched junction nucleotides: 1. This CDR3 has 16 residues. Germline assignment: CDR1 LGHNA and CDR2 YSLEER. The CDR3 here is CASSQELAGGYNEQFF. The CDR3 DNA reads as TGCGCCAGCAGCCAAGAACTAGCGGGGGGATACAATGAGCAGTTCTTC.

This clone was seen only a few times. The V and J genes are TRBV7-6 and TRBJ2-7; possible D gene TRBD2, 6 bases. Germline CDR1 is SGHVS and CDR2 is FNYEAQ. The CDR3 consists of 13 residues. Trimming shortened V by 0 bases and J by 4 bases, and 7 bases separated the two germline ends. CDR3 sequence: CASSLAREYEQYF. DNA for the CDR3: TGTGCCAGCAGCTTAGCGCGGGAATACGAGCAGTACTTC.

The chain links TRBV4-3 to TRBJ1-1; no definite D call. CDR3 length: 16 amino acids. V lost 4 bases and J 4 bases, leaving 19 bases between the germline ends. Germline CDR1 and CDR2: LGHNA and YSLEER. CDR3 DNA: TGCGCCAGCAGCCGAGAGGAGGGAACTTTGGGCACTGAAGCTTTCTTT. The encoded protein is CASSREEGTLGTEAFF.

The genes are TRBV7-2 and TRBJ1-2, with 9 bases lining up with TRBD1. The ends lost 5 bases at V and 6 bases at J; junction bases unmatched: 7. CDR3 length: 14 residues. Germline CDR1 and CDR2: SGHTA and FQGNSA. The CDR3: CASSTGQGANGYTF. In DNA, the CDR3 is TGTGCCAGCAGCACGGGACAGGGAGCTAATGGCTACACCTTC.

The chain uses TRBV5-5 and TRBJ1-6, with 10 positions matching TRBD1. The CDR3 has 16 residues. The V gene's germline CDR1 is SGHKS and CDR2 YYEKEE (reference sequence). Trimming at V came to 2 bases and at J to 6 bases, leaving 5 bases not matched to a gene. The CDR3 is CASSFIGQGGNSPLHF. CDR3 nucleotides: TGTGCCAGCAGCTTTATCGGACAGGGGGGTAATTCACCCCTCCACTTT.

V is TRBV7-2 and J is TRBJ1-2; 7 positions match TRBD1. CDR1 is SGHTA and CDR2 is FQGNSA in the germline V gene. V was pared by 5 bases and J by 0 bases, with 9 bases of the junction left unmatched. This CDR3 is 16 amino acids long. The CDR3: CASSPGTAHSNYGYTF. CDR3 DNA: TGTGCCAGCAGCCCCGGGACAGCACACTCTAACTATGGCTACACCTTC.

The chain joins TRBV9 to TRBJ2-2; D is uncertain. Trimming removed 10 bases at V and 4 bases at J, with 14 bases between. The CDR3 covers 13 residues. The V gene's germline CDR1 is SGDLS and CDR2 YYNGEE. For the CDR3, the DNA is TGTGCCTCAAAAACAGCCGGCACCGGGGAGCTGTTTTTT. Its protein is CASKTAGTGELFF. The whole variable domain, filled in from reference TRBV9 and TRBJ2-2, reads DSGVTQTPKHLITATGQRVTLRCSPRSGDLSVYWYQQSLDQGLQFLIQYYNGEERAKGNILERFSAQQFPDLHSELNLSSLELGDSALYFCASKTAGTGELFFGEGSRLTVL.

The rearrangement joins TRBV5-1 to TRBJ1-1; D is undetermined. There are 14 residues in the CDR3. V lost 5 bases to trimming and J lost 5 bases, with 16 bases between them. CDR1 and CDR2 from the germline V gene are SGHRS and YFSETQ. CDR3 nucleotide sequence: TGCGCCAGCAGGTCAGGCAGCTTAACTACTGAAGCTTTCTTT. It codes for CASRSGSLTTEAFF.

V is TRBV27 and J is TRBJ1-5, with 12 bases identical to TRBD1. V was pared by 10 bases and J by 5 bases, with 9 bases of the junction left unmatched. The CDR3 extends over 15 amino acids. Germline values: CDR1 MNHEY, CDR2 SMNVEV (reference sequence). The CDR3 DNA follows: TGTGCCACTTGGCCGGGACAGGGGGCCGATCAGCCCCAGCATTTT. This sequence encodes CATWPGQGADQPQHF.

The V gene is TRBV7-9, the J gene TRBJ2-7, with a tentative D call TRBD1 (5 bases). The CDR3 has 12 amino acids. Germline CDR1 and CDR2: SEHNR and FQNEAQ (reference sequence). The V end lost 5 bases, the J end lost 4 bases, and 9 bases lay between the germline ends. CDR3 in DNA: TGTGCCAGCAGCGTTACAGGTTACGAGCAGTACTTC. Translation gives CASSVTGYEQYF.

This clone appeared a few times. The chain combines TRBV11-1 with TRBJ2-7, with D uncertain. The CDR3 totals 13 residues. Germline CDR1 is SGHAT and CDR2 is FQDESV (reference sequence). The ends were cut back, 0 bases at V and 3 bases at J, with 6 bases in the middle. CDR3 sequence reads: CASSLATDYEQYF. The CDR3 bases are TGTGCCAGCAGCTTAGCTACAGACTACGAGCAGTACTTC.

DNA of the CDR3: TGTGCCAGCAGCATCTATCGGGAGAATGAGCAGTTCTTC. Its translation is CASSIYRENEQFF. The chain combines TRBV7-2 with TRBJ2-1, with D possibly matching TRBD2 (6 bases). CDR3 length equals 13 residues. V lost 5 bases to trimming and J lost 7 bases, with 12 bases between them. Germline assignment: CDR1 SGHTA and CDR2 FQGNSA.

The chain employs TRBV6-5 and TRBJ1-4; weak D call: TRBD1 (6 bases). The CDR3 is 15 amino acids. CDR1 is MNHEY and CDR2 is SVGAGI in the germline V gene. With 6 bases removed from V and 5 bases from J, the gap between germline ends came to 16 bases. The CDR3 DNA follows: TGTGCCAGCAGCCAACGAGGGGGGGGGAATGAAAAACTGTTTTTT. Its protein is CASSQRGGGNEKLFF.

The chain joins TRBV10-1 to TRBJ2-6; the D gene is possibly TRBD2 (6 bases). V shed 3 bases and J shed 0 bases, with 21 bases lying between them. The CDR3 has 20 residues. Germline lookup yields CDR1 WNHNN and CDR2 SYGVQD (reference sequence). Here the CDR3 DNA reads TGCGCCAGCAGTGAAGACCCCCGGGGAGGTAATAGCTCTGGGGCCAACGTCCTGACTTTC. This gives the protein CASSEDPRGGNSSGANVLTF.

The rearrangement joins TRBV4-3 to TRBJ2-2; 7 nucleotides match TRBD1. CDR1 is LGHNA, CDR2 YSLEER, per germline. This CDR3 region has 16 residues. V trimming: 1 base; J trimming: 2 bases; junction bases outside the gene matches: 4. The CDR3 region is CASSQAQGINTGELFF. In nucleotides, the CDR3 is TGCGCCAGCAGCCAAGCACAGGGGATCAACACCGGGGAGCTGTTTTTT.

This sequence joins TRBV19 and TRBJ2-2; 8 bases fit TRBD1. Germline V gives CDR1 LNHDA, CDR2 SQIVND (reference sequence). This CDR3 spans 15 amino acids. Germline trimming cut 3 bases from V and 0 bases from J; bases unmatched to any gene: 0. The DNA of the CDR3 is TGTGCCAGTAGTATGGGACAGGCGAACACCGGGGAGCTGTTTTTT. It yields the protein CASSMGQANTGELFF.

The chain employs TRBV6-1 and TRBJ1-3, with D maybe TRBD1 (5 bases). Germline V lookup: CDR1 MNHNS, CDR2 SASEGT. The ends were cut back, 2 bases at V and 2 bases at J, with 10 bases in the middle. The length of the CDR3 is 15 residues. The CDR3 spells CASSEQGLTGNTIYF. The CDR3 DNA reads as TGTGCCAGCAGTGAACAGGGTCTAACTGGAAACACCATATATTTT.

The chain joins TRBV10-3 to TRBJ1-1; D gene unclear. The CDR3 extends over 11 amino acids. The V gene's germline CDR1 is ENHRY and CDR2 SYGVKD. V lost 8 bases and J 4 bases, leaving 8 bases between the germline ends. The chain's CDR3 is CAIRSGTEAFF. The CDR3 nucleotides are TGTGCCATCCGCTCAGGCACTGAAGCTTTCTTT.

For this clone: Other DNA variants within this sample encode the same CDR3. V is TRBV2 and J is TRBJ1-4; D is possibly TRBD1 (6 bases). The CDR3 extends over 12 amino acids. Trimming pared 6 bases from V and 8 bases from J, leaving 10 bases between. Germline V gives CDR1 SNHLY, CDR2 FYNNEI. In DNA form, the CDR3 reads TGTGCCAGCAGGGAAACAGGGGAAAAACTGTTTTTT. Translation gives CASRETGEKLFF.

The chain couples TRBV28 to TRBJ2-7; TRBD2 is a possible D gene (5 bases). CDR3 size: 15 residues. Germline V gene sequence: CDR1 MDHEN, CDR2 SYDVKM. Trimming took 7 bases from V and 1 from J, leaving 17 bases between them. The DNA for the CDR3 is TGTGCCAGCAAGGACTCATCAGAGGGATCCTACGAGCAGTACTTC. Amino acids: CASKDSSEGSYEQYF.

The genes are TRBV5-4 and TRBJ1-3; D call uncertain. The end of the DNA fits TRBJ2-2 better, so the J call may be wrong. Per germline, CDR1 SGHNT and CDR2 YYREEE (reference sequence). The CDR3 is made up of 16 amino acids. The chain's CDR3 is CASSPGPEPNTGELFF. The CDR3 nucleotides read TGTGCCAGCAGCCCTGGTCCCGAACCTAACACCGGGGAGCTGTTTTTT.

Comment on this clone: The junction does not match germline at one end; this may be a read error. This chain connects TRBV7-9 to TRBJ1-6; the D is unclear. Per germline, CDR1 SEHNR and CDR2 FQNEAQ (reference sequence). This CDR3 contains 13 residues. The chain's CDR3 is CSSSREGGSPLHF. CDR3 bases: TGTTCCAGCAGCCGTGAGGGAGGCTCACCCCTCCACTTT.